Listed here are 2 T cell receptor beta chains from one sample, sequenced in a study of glioma-infiltrating T cells. Using RNA template, CDR3s of TCR alpha and beta were amplified with iRepertoire arm-PCR. TCRdb reanalysed the multiplex PCR reads using MiXCR and keeps one entry per CDR3 protein. The data show 150,000 to 200,000 distinct CDR3 sequences, approximately 30% seen once. Sequencing was carried out using glioma tissue, nonneoplastic brain tissue, or PBMCs (not recorded which). Receptors originate from a human donor with low-grade glioma or glioblastoma, undergoing nonglioma brain surgery, or in good health (not recorded which).

The table lists this clonotype with a few counts. V gene TRBV12-3 or TRBV12-4 combines with J gene TRBJ1-6; maybe TRBD1 (6 bases). The CDR3 is 14 amino acids. V was shortened by 6 bases and J by 7 bases, with 13 bases between the two germline ends. This CDR3 is CASSYTGLNSPLHF. The CDR3 region has the DNA TGTGCCAGCAGCTATACAGGGTTGAATTCACCCCTCCACTTT.

The chain links TRBV19 to TRBJ2-2; maybe TRBD2 (7 bases). The germline gives CDR1 LNHDA, CDR2 SQIVND (reference sequence). This CDR3 has 15 residues. V lost 10 bases and J lost 0, with 15 bases in between. The DNA for the CDR3 is TGTGCCACCCTAGGGGGGGTTTCGAACACCGGGGAGCTGTTTTTT. Encoded protein: CATLGGVSNTGELFF.